This is a list of T cell receptor beta chains from one sample in a study of blood T cell repertoires in COVID-19. Libraries were prepared by immunoSEQ multiplex PCR; TCRdb keeps only in-frame clonotypes and omits some of them. This table has fewer than 250,000 clones, about nine tenths appearing once. Sequenced material: peripheral blood. Receptors originate from a man aged 50 to 59 with acute or convalescent COVID-19. Both conserved end residues are part of each CDR3. A D gene is named only where the DNA matches it firmly. Clone size is not always given. Where it is, it says once, few, many or a class for expanded clones.

V gene: TRBV7-2
clone size: -
D gene: TRBD1
J gene: TRBJ1-2
CDR3 DNA: TGTGCCAGCAGTCCTTCCGGGACAGGGGTCGGCTATGGCTACACCTTC
CDR3 protein: CASSPSGTGVGYGYTF

V gene: TRBV5-1
clone size: few
D gene: TRBD1
J gene: TRBJ2-2
CDR3 DNA: TGCGCCAGCAGCTTGGGACAGGGGGGTACCGGGGAGCTGTTTTTT
CDR3 protein: CASSLGQGGTGELFF

V gene: TRBV15
clone size: few
D gene: TRBD1
J gene: TRBJ1-2
CDR3 DNA: TGTGCCACCAGCAGTGAATGGACAGGGGCCTATGGCTACACCTTC
CDR3 protein: CATSSEWTGAYGYTF

V gene: TRBV19
clone size: -
D gene: -
J gene: TRBJ1-3
CDR3 DNA: TGTGCCAGTAAATACAGCTCTGGAAACACCATATATTTT
CDR3 protein: CASKYSSGNTIYF

V gene: TRBV6-5
clone size: -
D gene: -
J gene: TRBJ1-2
CDR3 DNA: TGTGCCAGCAGGGCCCAGGGGAATGGCTACACCTTC
CDR3 protein: CASRAQGNGYTF

V gene: TRBV27
clone size: once
D gene: -
J gene: TRBJ1-2
CDR3 DNA: TGTGCCAGCAGCCGTAACTCGGGGGGCGCTTATGGCTACACCTTC
CDR3 protein: CASSRNSGGAYGYTF

V gene: TRBV19
clone size: -
D gene: TRBD1
J gene: TRBJ1-6
CDR3 DNA: TGTGCCAGACCTAACTCGGGGACAGGGGGCTCACAGGTGGAATCACCCCTCCACTTT
CDR3 protein: CARPNSGTGGSQVESPLHF

V gene: TRBV11-2
clone size: -
D gene: -
J gene: TRBJ1-6
CDR3 DNA: TGTGCCAGCAGCCCAGCGGGGCGAAATTCACCCCTCCACTTT
CDR3 protein: CASSPAGRNSPLHF

V gene: TRBV19
clone size: -
D gene: TRBD1
J gene: TRBJ1-2
CDR3 DNA: TGTGCCAGTAGTGTCGACGGGACAGTCTATGGCTACACCTTC
CDR3 protein: CASSVDGTVYGYTF

V gene: TRBV5-1
clone size: -
D gene: -
J gene: TRBJ2-1
CDR3 DNA: TGCGCCAGCAGCTTGAACCCCGAGCCTAATGAGCAGTTCTTC
CDR3 protein: CASSLNPEPNEQFF

V gene: TRBV19
clone size: -
D gene: -
J gene: TRBJ1-5
CDR3 DNA: TGTGCCAGTAGTATCCGGGGTGAGCAGCCCCAGCATTTT
CDR3 protein: CASSIRGEQPQHF

V gene: TRBV10-1
clone size: -
D gene: -
J gene: TRBJ1-5
CDR3 DNA: TGCGCCAGCAGTGAGAAGGACTGGGATAGCAATCAGCCCCAGCATTTT
CDR3 protein: CASSEKDWDSNQPQHF

V gene: TRBV7-8
clone size: -
D gene: -
J gene: TRBJ2-6
CDR3 DNA: TGTGCCAGCCGGGGGATACCCTCTGGGGCCAACGTCCTGACTTTC
CDR3 protein: CASRGIPSGANVLTF

V gene: TRBV19
clone size: -
D gene: -
J gene: TRBJ1-2
CDR3 DNA: TGTGCCAGTAGCCTGGACAGAACTCACTATGGCTACACCTTC
CDR3 protein: CASSLDRTHYGYTF

V gene: TRBV19
clone size: -
D gene: -
J gene: TRBJ1-3
CDR3 DNA: TGTGCCAGTACGAAAACTAACTCTGGAAACACCATATATTTT
CDR3 protein: CASTKTNSGNTIYF

V gene: TRBV12-5
clone size: -
D gene: -
J gene: TRBJ2-7
CDR3 DNA: TGTACTAGTGGTTTTTGGGGGCCCTACGAGCAGTACTTC
CDR3 protein: CTSGFWGPYEQYF

V gene: TRBV28
clone size: -
D gene: TRBD1
J gene: TRBJ1-4
CDR3 DNA: TGTGCCAGCAGTAGAGGACAGGGAGGTAGGGCCGAAAAACTGTTTTTT
CDR3 protein: CASSRGQGGRAEKLFF

V gene: TRBV29-1
clone size: few
D gene: -
J gene: TRBJ1-1
CDR3 DNA: TGCAGCGTTGTAAGCGGAACGAACACTGAAGCTTTCTTT
CDR3 protein: CSVVSGTNTEAFF

V gene: TRBV7-9
clone size: -
D gene: -
J gene: TRBJ2-2
CDR3 DNA: TGTGCCAGCAGCTACTACTCGAACACCGGGGAGCTGTTTTTT
CDR3 protein: CASSYYSNTGELFF

V gene: TRBV2
clone size: -
D gene: -
J gene: TRBJ1-2
CDR3 DNA: TGTGCCAGCAGTGTCTCCCCCGCGGGAGGGAAATATGGCTACACCTTC
CDR3 protein: CASSVSPAGGKYGYTF

V gene: TRBV5-5
clone size: -
D gene: -
J gene: TRBJ1-2
CDR3 DNA: TGTGCCAGCAGCTTGGGGTGGACAGCGTTGGGCTACACCTTC
CDR3 protein: CASSLGWTALGYTF

V gene: TRBV15
clone size: -
D gene: -
J gene: TRBJ2-4
CDR3 DNA: TGTGCCACCAGCGTGCTTAGTACCGCCAAAAACATTCAGTACTTC
CDR3 protein: CATSVLSTAKNIQYF

V gene: TRBV7-9
clone size: -
D gene: -
J gene: TRBJ2-3
CDR3 DNA: TGTGCCAGCAGCACCAGGGGCTGGGGGAAAGATACGCAGTATTTT
CDR3 protein: CASSTRGWGKDTQYF

V gene: TRBV18
clone size: -
D gene: TRBD1
J gene: TRBJ1-5
CDR3 DNA: TGTGCCAGCTCACCGCTTGGGACAGGGGGCGATCAGCCCCAGCATTTT
CDR3 protein: CASSPLGTGGDQPQHF

V gene: TRBV2
clone size: -
D gene: TRBD1
J gene: TRBJ1-2
CDR3 DNA: TGTGCCAGCAGTGAACAGGGGGCCCTTTGGGGCTACACCTTC
CDR3 protein: CASSEQGALWGYTF

V gene: TRBV13
clone size: once
D gene: -
J gene: TRBJ2-2
CDR3 DNA: TGTGCCAACAGTCGGTACGGTGCCGGGGAGCTGTTTTTT
CDR3 protein: CANSRYGAGELFF

V gene: TRBV11-3
clone size: once
D gene: TRBD1
J gene: TRBJ2-2
CDR3 DNA: TGTGCCAGCAGCCGCCTTAGGGGGCCACCGAACACCGGGGAGCTGTTTTTT
CDR3 protein: CASSRLRGPPNTGELFF

V gene: TRBV19
clone size: -
D gene: -
J gene: TRBJ1-2
CDR3 DNA: TGTGCCAGTAGTGGCAGGGTGATGGGGAGGGGCTACACCTTC
CDR3 protein: CASSGRVMGRGYTF

V gene: TRBV18
clone size: -
D gene: TRBD1
J gene: TRBJ1-2
CDR3 DNA: TGTGCCAGCTCACCAGATATTAACAGGGGAGTAGACTACACCTTC
CDR3 protein: CASSPDINRGVDYTF

V gene: TRBV28
clone size: -
D gene: -
J gene: TRBJ1-1
CDR3 DNA: TGTGCCAGCAGTTCCTACAGGGAATACGCTTTCTTT
CDR3 protein: CASSSYREYAFF

V gene: TRBV3-1/TRBV3-2
clone size: -
D gene: TRBD1
J gene: TRBJ1-5
CDR3 DNA: TGTGCCAGCAGCCAAGAGGCCGGGACAGGTAACAATCAGCCCCAGCATTTT
CDR3 protein: CASSQEAGTGNNQPQHF

V gene: TRBV5-1
clone size: few
D gene: TRBD1
J gene: TRBJ1-2
CDR3 DNA: TGCGCCAGCAGCTTGGGGGCGACCGGGACAGGAGGTGGCTACACCTTC
CDR3 protein: CASSLGATGTGGGYTF

V gene: TRBV27
clone size: -
D gene: -
J gene: TRBJ1-5
CDR3 DNA: TGTGCCAGCAGTTTATATGGAGGGGCCAGGGAGCAGCCCCAGCATTTT
CDR3 protein: CASSLYGGAREQPQHF

V gene: TRBV5-4
clone size: -
D gene: TRBD2
J gene: TRBJ2-5
CDR3 DNA: TGTGCCAGCAGCTCCCCTAGCGGGGGGGAGACCCAGTACTTC
CDR3 protein: CASSSPSGGETQYF

V gene: TRBV5-4
clone size: -
D gene: -
J gene: TRBJ1-2
CDR3 DNA: TGTGCCAGCAGCCCTAGGACAGCCGCCTATGGCTACACCTTC
CDR3 protein: CASSPRTAAYGYTF

V gene: TRBV5-1
clone size: -
D gene: TRBD1
J gene: TRBJ1-5
CDR3 DNA: TGCGCCAGCAGCCCCTCGGGACAGCCGAATCAGCCCCAGCATTTT
CDR3 protein: CASSPSGQPNQPQHF

V gene: TRBV5-1
clone size: -
D gene: -
J gene: TRBJ1-1
CDR3 DNA: TGCGCCAGCATGAGGGATGAGGGCACTGAAGCTTTCTTT
CDR3 protein: CASMRDEGTEAFF